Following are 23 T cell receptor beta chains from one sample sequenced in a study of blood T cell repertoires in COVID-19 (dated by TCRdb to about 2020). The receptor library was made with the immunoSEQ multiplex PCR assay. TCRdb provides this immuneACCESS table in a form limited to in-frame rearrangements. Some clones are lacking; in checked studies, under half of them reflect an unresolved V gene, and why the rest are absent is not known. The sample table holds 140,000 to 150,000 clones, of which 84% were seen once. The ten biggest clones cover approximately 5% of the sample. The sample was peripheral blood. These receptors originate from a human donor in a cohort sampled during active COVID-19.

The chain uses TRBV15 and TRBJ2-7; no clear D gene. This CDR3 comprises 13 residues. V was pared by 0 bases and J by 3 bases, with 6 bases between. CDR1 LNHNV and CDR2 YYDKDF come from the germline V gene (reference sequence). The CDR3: CATSRERSYEQYF. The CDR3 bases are TGTGCCACCAGCAGAGAGCGAAGCTACGAGCAGTACTTC.

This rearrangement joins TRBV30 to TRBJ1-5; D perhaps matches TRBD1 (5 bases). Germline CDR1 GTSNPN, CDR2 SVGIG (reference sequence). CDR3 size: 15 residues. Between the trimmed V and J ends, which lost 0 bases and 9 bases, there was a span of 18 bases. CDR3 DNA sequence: TGTGCCTGGAGTGTACGAAAGGGGCAGGATCGGCCCCAGCATTTT. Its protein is CAWSVRKGQDRPQHF.

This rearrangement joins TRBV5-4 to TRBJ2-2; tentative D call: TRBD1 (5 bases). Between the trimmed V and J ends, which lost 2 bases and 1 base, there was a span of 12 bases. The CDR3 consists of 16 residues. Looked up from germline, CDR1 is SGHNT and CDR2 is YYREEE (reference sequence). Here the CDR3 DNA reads TGTGCCAGCAGCTTAAGGGGTGGAGTGAACACCGGGGAGCTGTTTTTT. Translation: CASSLRGGVNTGELFF.

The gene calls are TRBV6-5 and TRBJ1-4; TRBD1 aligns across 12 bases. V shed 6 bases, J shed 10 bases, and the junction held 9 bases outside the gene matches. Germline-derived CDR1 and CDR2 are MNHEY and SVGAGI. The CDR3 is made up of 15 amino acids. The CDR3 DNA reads TGTGCCAGCAGAGACGCCGGGACAGGGGGCGTAAAACTGTTTTTT. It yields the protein CASRDAGTGGVKLFF.

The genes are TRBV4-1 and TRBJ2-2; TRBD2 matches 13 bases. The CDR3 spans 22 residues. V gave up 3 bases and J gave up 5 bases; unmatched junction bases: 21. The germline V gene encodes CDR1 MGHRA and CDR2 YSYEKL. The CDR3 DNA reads TGCGCCAGCAGCCATCCCTCCCCGACTAGCGGGAGGCCCCTCAAGAGGACCGGGGAGCTGTTTTTT. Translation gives CASSHPSPTSGRPLKRTGELFF.

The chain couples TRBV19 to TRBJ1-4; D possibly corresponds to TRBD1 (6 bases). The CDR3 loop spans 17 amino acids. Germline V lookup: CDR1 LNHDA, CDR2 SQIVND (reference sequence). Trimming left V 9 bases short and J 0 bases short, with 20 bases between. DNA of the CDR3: TGTGCCAGCTCCCGGACAGAAACAAGGGCAACTAATGAAAAACTGTTTTTT. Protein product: CASSRTETRATNEKLFF.

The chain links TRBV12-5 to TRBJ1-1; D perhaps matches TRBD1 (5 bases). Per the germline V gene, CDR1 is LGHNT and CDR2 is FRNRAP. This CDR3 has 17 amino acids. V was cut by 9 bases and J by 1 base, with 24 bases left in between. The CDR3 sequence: CARVTGGAAPRNTEAFF. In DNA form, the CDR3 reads TGTGCTAGGGTCACGGGCGGGGCAGCGCCTCGGAACACTGAAGCTTTCTTT.

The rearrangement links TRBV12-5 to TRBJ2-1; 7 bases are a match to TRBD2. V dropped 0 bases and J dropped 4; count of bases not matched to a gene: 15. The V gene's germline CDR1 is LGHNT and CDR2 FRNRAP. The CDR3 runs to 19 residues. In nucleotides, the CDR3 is TGTGCTAGTGGTTTGGTATTCCCCGCGGTAGCGGGTGCTTACAATGAGCAGTTCTTC. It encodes CASGLVFPAVAGAYNEQFF.

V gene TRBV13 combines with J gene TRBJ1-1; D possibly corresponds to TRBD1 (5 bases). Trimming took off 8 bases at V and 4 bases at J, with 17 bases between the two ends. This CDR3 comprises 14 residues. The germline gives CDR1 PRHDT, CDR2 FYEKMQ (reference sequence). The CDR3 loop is CASRADQGGTEAFF. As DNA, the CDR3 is TGTGCCAGCCGAGCTGACCAGGGCGGCACTGAAGCTTTCTTT.

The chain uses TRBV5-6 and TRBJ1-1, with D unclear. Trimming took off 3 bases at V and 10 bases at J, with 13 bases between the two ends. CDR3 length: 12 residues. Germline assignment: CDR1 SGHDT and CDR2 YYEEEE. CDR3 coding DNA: TGTGCCAGCAGCTCGGAGCGGGGTCGAGCTTTCTTT. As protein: CASSSERGRAFF. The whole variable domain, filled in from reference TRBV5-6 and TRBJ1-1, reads DAGVTQSPTHLIKTRGQQVTLRCSPKSGHDTVSWYQQALGQGPQFIFQYYEEEERQRGNFPDRFSGHQFPNYSSELNVNALLLGDSALYLCASSSERGRAFFGQGTRLTVV.

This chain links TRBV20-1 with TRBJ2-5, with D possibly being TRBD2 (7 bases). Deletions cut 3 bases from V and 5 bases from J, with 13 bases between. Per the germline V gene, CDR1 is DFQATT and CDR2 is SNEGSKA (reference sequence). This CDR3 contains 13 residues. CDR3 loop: CSASRGAQETQYF. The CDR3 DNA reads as TGCAGTGCTAGTCGGGGGGCTCAGGAGACCCAGTACTTC.

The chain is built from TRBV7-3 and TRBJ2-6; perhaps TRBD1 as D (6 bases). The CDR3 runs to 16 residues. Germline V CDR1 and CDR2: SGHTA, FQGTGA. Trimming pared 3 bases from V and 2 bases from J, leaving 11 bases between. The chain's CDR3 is CASSLTGTPGANVLTF. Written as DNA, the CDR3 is TGTGCCAGCAGCTTGACCGGGACACCTGGGGCCAACGTCCTGACTTTC.

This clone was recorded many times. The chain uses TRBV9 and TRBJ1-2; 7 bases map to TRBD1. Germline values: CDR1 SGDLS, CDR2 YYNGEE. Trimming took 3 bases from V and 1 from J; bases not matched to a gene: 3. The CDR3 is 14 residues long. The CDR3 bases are TGTGCCAGCAGCGCGGACAGGTTTAACTATGGCTACACCTTC. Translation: CASSADRFNYGYTF.

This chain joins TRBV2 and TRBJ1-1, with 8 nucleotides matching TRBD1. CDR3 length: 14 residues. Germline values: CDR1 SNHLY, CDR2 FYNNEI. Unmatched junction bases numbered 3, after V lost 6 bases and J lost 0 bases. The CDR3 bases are TGTGCCAGCAGCAACAGGGGGTTGAACACTGAAGCTTTCTTT. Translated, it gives CASSNRGLNTEAFF.

DNA for the CDR3: TGTGCCAGCAGTTTGATTGACAGCCTAAACTACAATGAGCAGTTCTTC. It encodes CASSLIDSLNYNEQFF. The chain links TRBV28 to TRBJ2-1, with a weak D call TRBD1 (5 bases). The V gene lost 3 bases and the J gene lost 3 bases, with 15 bases spanning the gap. CDR1 and CDR2 (germline): MDHEN, SYDVKM. The CDR3 runs 16 residues.

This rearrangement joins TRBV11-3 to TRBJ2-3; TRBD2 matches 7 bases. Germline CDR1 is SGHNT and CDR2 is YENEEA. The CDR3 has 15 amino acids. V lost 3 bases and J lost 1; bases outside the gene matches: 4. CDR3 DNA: TGTGCCAGCAGCTTGAGGGCGGGAGGCACAGATACGCAGTATTTT. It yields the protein CASSLRAGGTDTQYF. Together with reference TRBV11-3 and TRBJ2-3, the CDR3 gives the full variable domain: EAGVVQSPRYKIIEKKQPVAFWCNPISGHNTLYWYLQNLGQGPELLIRYENEEAVDDSQLPKDRFSAERLKGVDSTLKIQPAELGDSAVYLCASSLRAGGTDTQYFGPGTRLTVL.

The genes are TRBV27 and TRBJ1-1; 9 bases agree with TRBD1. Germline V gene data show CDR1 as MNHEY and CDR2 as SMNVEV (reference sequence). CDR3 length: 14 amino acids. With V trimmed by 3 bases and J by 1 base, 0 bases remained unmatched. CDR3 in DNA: TGTGCCAGCAGTTTGGACAGGGGGAACACTGAAGCTTTCTTT. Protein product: CASSLDRGNTEAFF.

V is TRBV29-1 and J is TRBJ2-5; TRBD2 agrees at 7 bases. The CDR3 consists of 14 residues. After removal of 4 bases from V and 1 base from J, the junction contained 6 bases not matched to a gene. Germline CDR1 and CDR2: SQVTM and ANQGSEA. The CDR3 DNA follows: TGCAGCGTTGGGCGGGGGACCTTCCAAGAGACCCAGTACTTC. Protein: CSVGRGTFQETQYF.

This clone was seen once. CDR3 coding DNA: TGTGCCAGCAGCCAAGGGCTAGGACAGGGGACTGGAAACACCATATATTTT. It encodes CASSQGLGQGTGNTIYF. The chain combines TRBV4-2 with TRBJ1-3; 9 bases align to TRBD1. Germline-derived CDR1 and CDR2 are LGHNA and YNFKEQ. This CDR3 contains 17 residues. V was pared by 1 base and J by 2 bases, with 6 bases of the junction left unmatched.

This CDR3 is CASSLHRGDFYNEQFF. In DNA form, the CDR3 reads TGTGCCAGCAGCTTACACAGGGGGGATTTCTACAATGAGCAGTTCTTC. This chain uses TRBV7-2 with TRBJ2-1, with TRBD1 identical over 8 bases. The CDR3 extends over 16 amino acids. V was pared by 2 bases and J by 3 bases, with 6 bases of the junction left unmatched. The V gene's germline CDR1 is SGHTA and CDR2 FQGNSA.

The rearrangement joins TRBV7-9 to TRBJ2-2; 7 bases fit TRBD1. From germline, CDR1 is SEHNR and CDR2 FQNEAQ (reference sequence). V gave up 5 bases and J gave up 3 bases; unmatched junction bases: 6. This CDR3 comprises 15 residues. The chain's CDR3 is CASSTRDSHTGELFF. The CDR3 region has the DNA TGTGCCAGCAGCACCCGGGACAGCCACACCGGGGAGCTGTTTTTT.

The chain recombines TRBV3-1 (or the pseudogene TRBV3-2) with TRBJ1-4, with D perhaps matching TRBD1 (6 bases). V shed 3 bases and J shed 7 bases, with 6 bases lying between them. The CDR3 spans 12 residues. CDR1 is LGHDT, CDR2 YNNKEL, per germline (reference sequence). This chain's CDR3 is CASSHRGEKLFF. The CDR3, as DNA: TGTGCCAGCAGCCACAGGGGTGAAAAACTGTTTTTT.

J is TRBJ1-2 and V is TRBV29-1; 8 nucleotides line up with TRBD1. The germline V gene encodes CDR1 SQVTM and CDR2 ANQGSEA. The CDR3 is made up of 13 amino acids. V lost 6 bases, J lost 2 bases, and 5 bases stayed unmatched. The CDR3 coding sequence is TGCAGCGTCGGACAGGGAAGCAACTATGGCTACACCTTC. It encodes CSVGQGSNYGYTF.